This is a list of T cell receptor beta chains from one sample in a study of T cells in Graves' hyperthyroidism and ophthalmopathy. From the multiplex PCR reads, TCRdb called clonotypes with MiXCR, one entry per CDR3 protein. The sample includes approximately 690,000 distinct CDR3 sequences, around 13% of them seen just once. Sequenced: blood. These receptors all come from a woman in her fifties or sixties with Graves' ophthalmopathy. Each CDR3 is given with its conserved first and last residue. D genes are given only for firm matches.

>TRBJ2-7|TRBD2|TRBV6-1
CASSPLAGGPPGEQYF
>TRBJ2-1|.|TRBV10-3
CAIRGTGMDEQFF
>TRBJ2-1|.|TRBV5-8
CASRARDLGYNEQFF
>TRBJ1-6|.|TRBV7-6
CASSNTGSDSPLHF
>TRBJ2-4|.|TRBV7-9
CASSLMGRADVAKNIQYF
>TRBJ1-1|TRBD1|TRBV6-5
CASSYQGANTEAFF
>TRBJ1-1|TRBD1|TRBV7-9
CASSLQGAAGAEAFF
>TRBJ2-2|.|TRBV19
CASSMGLIAGELFF
>TRBJ1-1|.|TRBV6-1
CASSEKPLNTEAFF
>TRBJ2-2|.|TRBV28
CASSVFRASGTGELFF
>TRBJ2-1|.|TRBV20-1
CSATRTGIPYNEQFF
>TRBJ2-3|.|TRBV2
CASMGSVFADTQYF
>TRBJ2-2|TRBD2|TRBV28
CASSFGLAANTGELFF
>TRBJ2-3|.|TRBV20-1
CSAARLFTDTQYF
>TRBJ1-5|.|TRBV6-1
CASRTTGNSNQPQHF
>TRBJ2-2|.|TRBV25-1
CASSEAGAANTGELFF
>TRBJ2-2|TRBD2|TRBV24-1
CATSGISGSFSGRTGELFF
>TRBJ2-7|TRBD2|TRBV19
CASSATSGHRDEQYF
>TRBJ2-3|TRBD2|TRBV6-5
CASSYSAREGRRTDTQYF
>TRBJ1-5|TRBD1|TRBV19
CASSLVFAGGDKQPQHF
>TRBJ1-5|.|TRBV27
CASSYSRAQPQHF
>TRBJ2-2|.|TRBV9
CASSAGPTPSTGELFF
>TRBJ2-3|.|TRBV2
CASSEVPGGGTDTQYF
>TRBJ2-7|TRBD1|TRBV20-1
CSAGQGTYEQYF
>TRBJ2-4|TRBD1|TRBV27
CASRPTGQKNIQYF
>TRBJ2-2|TRBD2|TRBV7-2
CASSQEGLAGGRTGELFF
>TRBJ2-1|TRBD2|TRBV11-2
CASSLPLAGGPYNEQFF
>TRBJ2-2|.|TRBV29-1
CSGTKGTGELFF
>TRBJ2-3|TRBD2|TRBV2
CASSRGLAGGGLDTQYF
>TRBJ2-5|.|TRBV20-1
CSATPASGGGETQYF
>TRBJ2-7|TRBD1|TRBV20-1
CSAQSPDRVTYEQYF
>TRBJ2-3|.|TRBV27
CASKKLESSSTDTQYF
>TRBJ1-2|TRBD1|TRBV5-4
CASSVRDRTPYGYTF
>TRBJ1-2|.|TRBV15
CATSRERQAGYTF
>TRBJ1-2|.|TRBV9
CASSVGRVDGYTF
>TRBJ2-1|TRBD2|TRBV3-1
CASSQVASGMIYNEQFF
>TRBJ2-3|TRBD2|TRBV30
CAWSLGRGADTQYF
>TRBJ1-1|.|TRBV5-6
CASSSGPPGKNTEAFF
>TRBJ2-1|TRBD2|TRBV29-1
CSVGYRGLAGVEQFF
>TRBJ1-1|TRBD1|TRBV6-2/TRBV6-3
CASSYLGQNRRAFF
>TRBJ2-1|.|TRBV20-1
CSARGGGYSYNEQFF
>TRBJ1-1|TRBD1|TRBV7-3
CASSFLPGQVLSPHMNTEAFF
>TRBJ1-5|TRBD1|TRBV19
CASSKGAGQPQHF
>TRBJ2-1|TRBD1|TRBV4-2
CASSQGQGDEQFF
>TRBJ2-3|.|TRBV15
CATSRDLLRLSTDTQYF
>TRBJ2-7|.|TRBV12-5
CASGGPGRLSYEQYF
>TRBJ2-3|TRBD2|TRBV10-3
CAISVAGEGSDTQYF
>TRBJ2-7|.|TRBV6-1
CASSGSYEQYF
>TRBJ1-6|TRBD1|TRBV28
CASSLLIGQGNSPLHF
>TRBJ1-5|.|TRBV6-6
CASSYSQTGPQHF
>TRBJ2-3|TRBD2|TRBV27
CASSRTSGRWSDTQYF
>TRBJ2-3|TRBD2|TRBV3-1
CASSQDGLAGRTQYF
>TRBJ2-1|.|TRBV2
CASSGIGVSSYNEQFF
>TRBJ2-5|.|TRBV28
CASSFPTGEETQYF
>TRBJ2-1|.|TRBV12-3/TRBV12-4
CASSLVGVNEQFF